A selection of T cell receptor beta chains follows, all from one sample in a study of shared clonotypes between healthy human individuals. Assay: immunoSEQ multiplex PCR; the TCRdb copy retains only in-frame clones and omits some. Among hundreds of thousands of clones listed, 72% were seen once. The sample consisted of memory CD4+ T cells sorted from blood. The source is a woman aged 25 to 45 in good health. CDR3s include the opening cysteine and the closing phenylalanine or tryptophan. Fields, in order: J gene, clone size, D gene, V gene, CDR3 protein, CDR3 DNA. A D gene is named only where the DNA matches it firmly. Expanded clones get a size class; other rows say once, few or many, or leave the size out.

j_gene: TRBJ2-7; abundance: NA; d_gene: NA; v_gene: TRBV28; CDR3aa: CASSLSWRYEQYF; CDR3nt: TGTGCCAGCAGTTTATCTTGGCGATACGAGCAGTACTTC
j_gene: TRBJ1-3; abundance: NA; d_gene: NA; v_gene: TRBV5-6; CDR3aa: CASSLWGPGNTIYF; CDR3nt: TGTGCCAGCAGCTTGTGGGGGCCTGGAAACACCATATATTTT
j_gene: TRBJ2-6; abundance: NA; d_gene: NA; v_gene: TRBV5-4; CDR3aa: CASSLRNRISGANVLTF; CDR3nt: TGTGCCAGCAGCTTGAGAAACCGGATCTCTGGGGCCAACGTCCTGACTTTC
j_gene: TRBJ1-5; abundance: NA; d_gene: TRBD1; v_gene: TRBV5-1; CDR3aa: CASRGDRFISNQPQHF; CDR3nt: TGCGCCAGCAGGGGGGACAGGTTCATTAGCAATCAGCCCCAGCATTTT
j_gene: TRBJ1-1; abundance: NA; d_gene: NA; v_gene: TRBV5-1; CDR3aa: CASSPRDVNTEAFF; CDR3nt: TGCGCCAGCAGTCCCAGGGATGTGAACACTGAAGCTTTCTTT
j_gene: TRBJ2-7; abundance: once; d_gene: TRBD2; v_gene: TRBV6-6; CDR3aa: CASSPGEGNYEQYF; CDR3nt: TGTGCCAGCAGTCCCGGGGAGGGTAACTACGAGCAGTACTTC
j_gene: TRBJ2-4; abundance: NA; d_gene: TRBD2; v_gene: TRBV30; CDR3aa: CAWSPGTSGNGNIQYF; CDR3nt: TGTGCCTGGAGTCCCGGGACTAGCGGGAACGGAAACATTCAGTACTTC
j_gene: TRBJ1-5; abundance: NA; d_gene: TRBD1; v_gene: TRBV2; CDR3aa: CASSEALPRGQQPQHF; CDR3nt: TGTGCCAGCAGTGAAGCGCTTCCCAGGGGACAGCAGCCCCAGCATTTT
j_gene: TRBJ1-4; abundance: NA; d_gene: NA; v_gene: TRBV10-3; CDR3aa: CAISESKGLGVASEKLFF; CDR3nt: TGTGCCATCAGTGAGTCGAAGGGGTTAGGAGTTGCGTCCGAAAAACTGTTTTTT
j_gene: TRBJ1-1; abundance: once; d_gene: NA; v_gene: TRBV4-1; CDR3aa: CASSLRGRESANTEAFF; CDR3nt: TGCGCCAGCAGCCTCCGGGGACGGGAGTCGGCGAACACTGAAGCTTTCTTT
j_gene: TRBJ1-2; abundance: once; d_gene: NA; v_gene: TRBV2; CDR3aa: CASSGAGYMGTF; CDR3nt: TGTGCCAGCAGTGGGGCAGGGTATATGGGTACCTTC
j_gene: TRBJ2-6; abundance: few; d_gene: TRBD1; v_gene: TRBV11-2; CDR3aa: CASSPQTGGSGANVLTF; CDR3nt: TGTGCCAGCAGCCCCCAAACAGGGGGCTCTGGGGCCAACGTCCTGACTTTC
j_gene: TRBJ1-1; abundance: NA; d_gene: NA; v_gene: TRBV28; CDR3aa: CGAGTYTEAFF; CDR3nt: TGTGGCGCGGGGACTTACACTGAAGCTTTCTTT
j_gene: TRBJ1-3; abundance: few; d_gene: NA; v_gene: TRBV19; CDR3aa: CASRAGNPGNTIYF; CDR3nt: TGTGCCTCCAGAGCCGGGAATCCTGGAAACACCATATATTTT
j_gene: TRBJ2-3; abundance: NA; d_gene: TRBD1; v_gene: TRBV5-5; CDR3aa: CASSWSGQPMDTQYF; CDR3nt: TGTGCCAGCAGCTGGTCGGGACAGCCCATGGATACGCAGTATTTT
j_gene: TRBJ2-2; abundance: NA; d_gene: NA; v_gene: TRBV7-9; CDR3aa: CATGGTLKGGELFF; CDR3nt: TGTGCCACAGGCGGGACGCTGAAGGGCGGGGAGCTGTTTTTT
j_gene: TRBJ2-7; abundance: NA; d_gene: NA; v_gene: TRBV5-1; CDR3aa: CASSGPGTRPYEQYF; CDR3nt: TGCGCCAGCAGCGGTCCCGGGACACGACCCTACGAGCAGTACTTC
j_gene: TRBJ2-3; abundance: NA; d_gene: TRBD2; v_gene: TRBV4-1; CDR3aa: CASSHLGTSGSTDTQYF; CDR3nt: TGCGCCAGCAGCCACCTCGGGACTAGCGGGAGTACAGATACGCAGTATTTT
j_gene: TRBJ1-1; abundance: few; d_gene: NA; v_gene: TRBV10-3; CDR3aa: CAISEVGPGTEAFF; CDR3nt: TGTGCCATCAGTGAAGTAGGGCCGGGCACTGAAGCTTTCTTT
j_gene: TRBJ2-3; abundance: NA; d_gene: NA; v_gene: TRBV7-9; CDR3aa: CASSRGTAHSTQYF; CDR3nt: TGTGCCAGCAGCCGAGGGACTGCACACAGTACGCAGTATTTT
j_gene: TRBJ2-7; abundance: NA; d_gene: NA; v_gene: TRBV20-1; CDR3aa: CSASSHYEQYF; CDR3nt: TGCAGTGCTAGCAGTCACTACGAGCAGTACTTC
j_gene: TRBJ1-2; abundance: NA; d_gene: NA; v_gene: TRBV19; CDR3aa: CASSLSGFGYTF; CDR3nt: TGTGCCAGTAGTTTATCTGGCTTTGGCTACACCTTC
j_gene: TRBJ2-5; abundance: NA; d_gene: NA; v_gene: TRBV27; CDR3aa: CASSLSRSLGETQYF; CDR3nt: TGTGCCAGCAGTTTATCTAGGTCTCTGGGAGAGACCCAGTACTTC
j_gene: TRBJ2-2; abundance: NA; d_gene: NA; v_gene: TRBV4-2; CDR3aa: CASSQGLRAGELFF; CDR3nt: TGTGCCAGCAGCCAAGGCTTGAGGGCCGGGGAGCTGTTTTTT
j_gene: TRBJ2-1; abundance: NA; d_gene: TRBD2; v_gene: TRBV2; CDR3aa: CASRVSWREGNEQFF; CDR3nt: TGTGCCAGCAGGGTTAGCTGGAGGGAGGGCAATGAGCAGTTCTTC
j_gene: TRBJ2-1; abundance: few; d_gene: TRBD2; v_gene: TRBV10-3; CDR3aa: CAISESPSGSWGEQFF; CDR3nt: TGTGCCATCAGTGAGTCTCCTAGCGGGAGTTGGGGTGAGCAGTTCTTC
j_gene: TRBJ2-2; abundance: NA; d_gene: TRBD2; v_gene: TRBV7-3; CDR3aa: CASSLTSGNPANTGELFF; CDR3nt: TGTGCCAGCAGCTTAACTAGCGGGAATCCCGCGAACACCGGGGAGCTGTTTTTT
j_gene: TRBJ1-2; abundance: NA; d_gene: NA; v_gene: TRBV30; CDR3aa: CAWSLLGGIEYGYTF; CDR3nt: TGTGCCTGGAGTCTCCTGGGGGGCATAGAGTATGGCTACACCTTC
j_gene: TRBJ2-3; abundance: NA; d_gene: TRBD2; v_gene: TRBV18; CDR3aa: CASSTTSGRATGDTQYF; CDR3nt: TGTGCCAGCTCAACGACTAGCGGGAGGGCCACGGGAGATACGCAGTATTTT
j_gene: TRBJ2-2; abundance: NA; d_gene: NA; v_gene: TRBV2; CDR3aa: CASSATGNTGELFF; CDR3nt: TGTGCCAGCAGTGCGACGGGGAACACCGGGGAGCTGTTTTTT
j_gene: TRBJ2-1; abundance: once; d_gene: TRBD2; v_gene: TRBV2; CDR3aa: CASSGLAGINEQFF; CDR3nt: TGTGCCAGCAGTGGGCTAGCGGGGATCAATGAGCAGTTCTTC
j_gene: TRBJ2-7; abundance: once; d_gene: NA; v_gene: TRBV6-6; CDR3aa: CASRLGWTAYEQYF; CDR3nt: TGTGCCAGCAGGCTCGGCTGGACAGCCTACGAGCAGTACTTC
j_gene: TRBJ1-5; abundance: NA; d_gene: NA; v_gene: TRBV6-4; CDR3aa: CASSDSRFTGDQPQHF; CDR3nt: TGTGCCAGCAGTGACTCGAGATTCACGGGGGATCAGCCCCAGCATTTT
j_gene: TRBJ2-5; abundance: NA; d_gene: TRBD2; v_gene: TRBV30; CDR3aa: CAWSPGLAGETQYF; CDR3nt: TGTGCCTGGAGTCCAGGACTAGCGGGAGAGACCCAGTACTTC
j_gene: TRBJ2-5; abundance: NA; d_gene: NA; v_gene: TRBV18; CDR3aa: CASSPPSAETQYF; CDR3nt: TGTGCCAGCTCACCACCCAGTGCAGAGACCCAGTACTTC
j_gene: TRBJ1-5; abundance: NA; d_gene: TRBD1; v_gene: TRBV5-1; CDR3aa: CASSLEGAGNQPQHF; CDR3nt: TGCGCCAGCAGCTTGGAGGGGGCCGGGAATCAGCCCCAGCATTTT
j_gene: TRBJ1-1; abundance: NA; d_gene: NA; v_gene: TRBV6-1; CDR3aa: CASSVVGNTEAFF; CDR3nt: TGTGCCAGCAGTGTTGTGGGGAACACTGAAGCTTTCTTT
j_gene: TRBJ1-6; abundance: NA; d_gene: NA; v_gene: TRBV27; CDR3aa: CASSLSGTLGGSPLHF; CDR3nt: TGTGCCAGCAGTTTATCCGGGACACTGGGGGGTTCACCCCTCCACTTT
j_gene: TRBJ1-4; abundance: NA; d_gene: NA; v_gene: TRBV18; CDR3aa: CASSPLPPTGPGTNEKLFF; CDR3nt: TGTGCCAGCTCACCTCTCCCCCCCACAGGGCCAGGAACTAATGAAAAACTGTTTTTT
j_gene: TRBJ2-7; abundance: NA; d_gene: NA; v_gene: TRBV30; CDR3aa: CAWSPSPVGGYEQYF; CDR3nt: TGTGCCTGGTCGCCTAGCCCGGTGGGGGGCTACGAGCAGTACTTC
j_gene: TRBJ2-2; abundance: few; d_gene: NA; v_gene: TRBV5-1; CDR3aa: CASSGTGELFF; CDR3nt: TGCGCCAGCAGTGGCACCGGGGAGCTGTTTTTT
j_gene: TRBJ1-3; abundance: NA; d_gene: NA; v_gene: TRBV28; CDR3aa: CATWLGSGNTIYF; CDR3nt: TGTGCTACCTGGCTAGGCTCTGGAAACACCATATATTTT
j_gene: TRBJ2-2; abundance: NA; d_gene: NA; v_gene: TRBV7-2; CDR3aa: CASRGGTSNTGELFF; CDR3nt: TGTGCCAGCAGGGGCGGGACAAGTAACACCGGGGAGCTGTTTTTT
j_gene: TRBJ1-2; abundance: once; d_gene: NA; v_gene: TRBV6-1; CDR3aa: CASSPAGSHGYTF; CDR3nt: TGTGCCAGCAGTCCGGCAGGGTCGCATGGCTACACCTTC
j_gene: TRBJ1-5; abundance: NA; d_gene: NA; v_gene: TRBV6-1; CDR3aa: CASSGGANQPQHF; CDR3nt: TGTGCCAGCAGTGGGGGTGCGAATCAGCCCCAGCATTTT
j_gene: TRBJ2-7; abundance: NA; d_gene: NA; v_gene: TRBV7-2; CDR3aa: CASSLGPQWPEQYF; CDR3nt: TGTGCCAGCAGCTTAGGACCACAATGGCCCGAGCAGTACTTC
j_gene: TRBJ2-1; abundance: NA; d_gene: TRBD1; v_gene: TRBV28; CDR3aa: CASSLSGTGGFNEQFF; CDR3nt: TGTGCCAGCAGTTTGTCCGGGACAGGGGGTTTTAATGAGCAGTTCTTC